Described below is a single T cell receptor (beta chain) sequence and its context. Its specificity is unknown. It was 200 ng DNA, 30,000 or so T cell genomes, that sorted-subset replicate PCRs used. The repertoire was sequenced with immunoSEQ multiplex PCR; TCRdb's copy has only in-frame clones and lacks some. Of more than 550,000 clones listed, about 90% are singletons. These data come from a study of shared clonotypes between healthy human individuals. Whole-study results and caveats: Across subsets, estimated richness was generally greater for naive than for memory populations.

Germline CDR1 SGHAT, CDR2 FQNNGV. Trimming pared 8 bases from V and 4 bases from J, leaving 30 bases between. This CDR3 contains 19 residues. The chain employs TRBV11-2 and TRBJ1-5; D possibly corresponds to TRBD1 (5 bases). The clonotype comes from a man between 18 and 29 years old in good health. Some clones in this sample may be carry-over from other donors' samples. Sequenced: memory CD8+ T cells from PBMCs. Described subset: CD45RO+ cells pooled with CCR7-negative TemRA cells. The CDR3 nucleotides are TGTGCCAGCCGGACGGGGGGTAATAACACTCGTCTCTTAAATCAGCCCCAGCATTTT. This sequence encodes CASRTGGNNTRLLNQPQHF.